The 3 T cell receptor beta chains below were found in one sample sequenced in a study of cytomegalovirus exposure and HLA in healthy donors. The PCR contained 60 Vbeta and 13 Jbeta primers. The protocol was immunoSEQ multiplex PCR, while the TCRdb copy is restricted to in-frame clones and leaves out a portion. The data show 200,000 to 250,000 clones, with around four fifths seen just once and 2.5% to 3.5% held by the top ten. Sample: PBMCs. These receptors came from a woman aged 55-70 years in good health and CMV-seropositive.

The V and J genes are TRBV18 and TRBJ2-7; possibly TRBD2 for D (5 bases). V gave up 2 bases and J gave up 4 bases, with 12 bases separating them. Per the germline V gene, CDR1 is KGHSH and CDR2 is LQKENI. The CDR3 runs to 14 residues. The CDR3 is CASSPASTGYEQYF. The CDR3 DNA reads as TGTGCCAGCTCACCAGCATCAACGGGATACGAGCAGTACTTC.

This clone was detected only a few times. The rearrangement uses TRBV19 and TRBJ2-7; no firm D call. The length of the CDR3 is 13 residues. Deletions cut 3 bases from V and 0 bases from J, with 6 bases between. The germline V gene has CDR1 LNHDA and CDR2 SQIVND (reference sequence). DNA of the CDR3: TGTGCCAGTAGTATCCAGGTCTCCTACGAGCAGTACTTC. It codes for CASSIQVSYEQYF.

The CDR3 region has the DNA TGCAGCGTTGAACCCCGCCAGGAAGGTGGCTACACCTTC. It is translated as CSVEPRQEGGYTF. V gene TRBV29-1 combines with J gene TRBJ1-2; D is unresolved. Between the trimmed V and J ends, which lost 2 bases and 7 bases, there was a span of 14 bases. Germline V gene lookup returns CDR1 SQVTM and CDR2 ANQGSEA. There are 13 residues in the CDR3.